This T cell receptor beta chain comes out of a study of blood T cell repertoires in COVID-19. Study background: COVID-19 samples, acute and convalescent, were from the United States, Italy and Spain. Nucleic acid was either cDNA or gDNA, and it came from T cells, B-cell-depleted T cells, or PBMCs.

This clone is a singleton in its sample. V gave up 5 bases and J gave up 6 bases; unmatched junction bases: 8. The CDR3 is made up of 15 amino acids. Germline CDR1 SGHTA, CDR2 FQGNSA. In the authors' workflow: Estimation of nucleated cell counts was performed using reference gene primer amplification. Measured with immunoSEQ multiplex PCR; TCRdb has only the in-frame clones, and not every one. That table furnishes V, J and clone size, whereas the DNA furnished D and trimming. This table holds 270,000 or so clones, 82% found once. The rearrangement uses TRBV7-2 and TRBJ2-1; 9 positions match TRBD2. This TCR derives from a woman younger than 30 with acute or convalescent COVID-19. Sequencing input: peripheral blood. The CDR3 protein is CASSPLAGGRNEQFF. The CDR3 DNA reads TGTGCCAGCAGCCCCCTCGCGGGAGGGCGCAATGAGCAGTTCTTC.